The 27 T cell receptor beta chains below all came from one sample that was sequenced in a study of tumor-infiltrating lymphocytes in localized non-small cell lung cancer. TCRdb's copy holds only in-frame clones and misses some; the assay was immunoSEQ multiplex PCR. The data hold some 8,100 clones, with around three quarters observed a single time. What was sequenced was lung tumor tissue. Receptors originate from a human donor with non-small cell lung cancer.

This chain connects TRBV5-1 to TRBJ2-2; D gene unclear. Trimming stripped 5 bases from V and 0 bases from J, with 8 bases between. The CDR3 runs to 14 residues. Germline V gives CDR1 SGHRS, CDR2 YFSETQ. The CDR3 DNA reads as TGCGCCAGCAGAACGCAAACGAACACCGGGGAGCTGTTTTTT. Translated, it gives CASRTQTNTGELFF.

This rearrangement joins TRBV5-4 to TRBJ1-5; a possible D gene is TRBD1 (5 bases). The CDR3 is made up of 16 amino acids. Trimming took off 0 bases at V and 4 bases at J, with 14 bases between the two ends. The V gene's germline CDR1 is SGHNT and CDR2 YYREEE (reference sequence). The CDR3 DNA reads TGTGCCAGCAGCTTGGGAGGGGAGGGATATAATCAGCCCCAGCATTTT. It translates to CASSLGGEGYNQPQHF.

The rearrangement links TRBV5-1 to TRBJ1-2; 8 positions match TRBD1. The V and J ends lost 4 bases and 0 bases, in that order; junction bases with no gene match: 5. This CDR3 spans 15 amino acids. Germline CDR1 reads SGHRS; CDR2 reads YFSETQ. Written as DNA, the CDR3 is TGCGCCAGCAGCGTGGACAGGGAATCTAACTATGGCTACACCTTC. It yields the protein CASSVDRESNYGYTF.

This sequence joins TRBV28 and TRBJ1-5; a weak D match, TRBD1 (5 bases). With 6 bases removed from V and 4 bases from J, the gap between germline ends came to 22 bases. Germline V CDR1 and CDR2: MDHEN, SYDVKM. The CDR3 loop spans 17 amino acids. The CDR3, as DNA: TGTGCCAGCAGACCCTCATCCGGGGGTGGGCTTAATCAGCCCCAGCATTTT. Residues: CASRPSSGGGLNQPQHF.

J is TRBJ2-7 and V is TRBV7-9, with D hard to call. V shed 5 bases and J shed 0 bases, with 2 bases lying between them. Looked up from germline, CDR1 is SEHNR and CDR2 is FQNEAQ (reference sequence). This CDR3 is 11 amino acids long. The CDR3 sequence: CASSLSYEQYF. CDR3 sequence (DNA): TGTGCCAGCAGCCTCTCCTACGAGCAGTACTTC.

The chain couples TRBV28 to TRBJ1-4; D possibly corresponds to TRBD1 (5 bases). The CDR3 spans 16 residues. Germline lookup yields CDR1 MDHEN and CDR2 SYDVKM. Trimming left V 5 bases short and J 0 bases short, with 13 bases between. The CDR3 nucleotides are TGTGCCAGCAGTGACCCGAGGGGACCAACTAATGAAAAACTGTTTTTT. It translates to CASSDPRGPTNEKLFF.

The chain couples TRBV7-2 to TRBJ1-4; D is unclear. Germline CDR1 SGHTA, CDR2 FQGNSA. Trimming cost V 2 bases and J 8 bases, with 9 bases left between them. This CDR3 is 13 amino acids long. The CDR3 is CASSLSSREKLFF. CDR3 DNA sequence: TGTGCCAGCAGCTTATCGTCGCGGGAAAAACTGTTTTTT.

The V and J genes are TRBV7-3 and TRBJ2-2, with TRBD2 matching over 13 bases. This CDR3 is 15 amino acids long. Germline V lookup: CDR1 SGHTA, CDR2 FQGTGA. Trimming took 5 bases from V and 7 from J; bases not matched to a gene: 4. The CDR3 loop reads CASSLGLAGDGELFF. Here the CDR3 DNA reads TGTGCCAGCAGCCTCGGACTAGCGGGAGACGGGGAGCTGTTTTTT.

The chain couples TRBV28 to TRBJ2-7; D call uncertain. Germline-derived CDR1 and CDR2 are MDHEN and SYDVKM. Trimming stripped 4 bases from V and 4 bases from J, with 14 bases between. The CDR3 length is 14 residues. For the CDR3, the DNA is TGTGCCAGCAGTTCGAGGACCCGAGTTTACGAGCAGTACTTC. Its translation is CASSSRTRVYEQYF. Variable domain in full (rest from reference TRBV28 and TRBJ2-7): DVKVTQSSRYLVKRTGEKVFLECVQDMDHENMFWYRQDPGLGLRLIYFSYDVKMKEKGDIPEGYSVSREKKERFSLILESASTNQTSMYLCASSSRTRVYEQYFGPGTRLTVT.

V and J are TRBV7-9 and TRBJ2-1; D is perhaps TRBD2 (6 bases). The CDR3 has 12 amino acids. V was cut by 1 base and J by 10 bases, with 8 bases left in between. Germline V gives CDR1 SEHNR, CDR2 FQNEAQ (reference sequence). CDR3 in DNA: TGTGCCAGCAGCTTAGTGGCGGGAGAGCAGTTCTTC. This codes for CASSLVAGEQFF.

This clone was observed a handful of times. The chain uses TRBV9 and TRBJ2-2; tentatively, D is TRBD1 or TRBD2 (7 bases each). The CDR3 runs to 13 residues. Germline lookup yields CDR1 SGDLS and CDR2 YYNGEE. The V and J ends lost 6 bases and 4 bases respectively, with 10 bases between them. CDR3 loop: CASKRDSTGELFF. As DNA, the CDR3 is TGTGCCAGCAAGCGGGACAGCACCGGGGAGCTGTTTTTT.

This rearrangement joins TRBV9 to TRBJ1-4; the D gene is possibly TRBD1 (6 bases). This CDR3 comprises 14 residues. CDR1 is SGDLS, CDR2 YYNGEE, per germline. V was clipped by 4 bases and J by 5 bases, with 12 bases between them. CDR3 loop: CASSPTGGNEKLFF. CDR3 sequence (DNA): TGTGCCAGCAGCCCGACGGGGGGCAATGAAAAACTGTTTTTT.

The rearrangement links TRBV6-6 to TRBJ1-1; D is ambiguous. V dropped 0 bases and J dropped 2 bases, with 4 bases sitting between them. The CDR3 covers 13 residues. Germline CDR1 MNHNY, CDR2 SVGAGI (reference sequence). The CDR3 reads CASSYSENTEAFF. DNA of the CDR3: TGTGCCAGCAGTTACTCCGAAAACACTGAAGCTTTCTTT.

The rearrangement uses TRBV7-9 and TRBJ2-7; no reliable D call. The CDR3 consists of 14 residues. From germline, CDR1 is SEHNR and CDR2 FQNEAQ (reference sequence). V was shortened by 1 base and J by 0 bases, with 7 bases between the two germline ends. DNA of the CDR3: TGTGCCAGCAGCTTAGGGGTGAGCTCCTACGAGCAGTACTTC. Translated: CASSLGVSSYEQYF.

This chain connects TRBV25-1 to TRBJ1-5; TRBD1 aligns across 9 bases. Looked up from germline, CDR1 is MGHDK and CDR2 is SYGVNS. V was pared by 1 base and J by 5 bases, with 12 bases of the junction left unmatched. The CDR3 totals 18 residues. CDR3 region: CASSESSVPGQGDQPQHF. The DNA for the CDR3 is TGTGCCAGCAGTGAATCGTCCGTTCCGGGACAGGGCGATCAGCCCCAGCATTTT.

This chain connects TRBV5-4 to TRBJ2-1; 7 bases are a match to TRBD2. The germline V gene encodes CDR1 SGHNT and CDR2 YYREEE (reference sequence). This CDR3 is built from 13 residues. Unmatched junction bases numbered 4, after V lost 1 base and J lost 9 bases. CDR3 loop: CASSLMTSPEQFF. The CDR3 DNA is TGTGCCAGCAGCTTGATGACTAGCCCTGAGCAGTTCTTC. Based on the CDR3 plus reference TRBV5-4 and TRBJ2-1, the full variable domain is ETGVTQSPTHLIKTRGQQVTLRCSSQSGHNTVSWYQQALGQGPQFIFQYYREEENGRGNFPPRFSGLQFPNYSSELNVNALELDDSALYLCASSLMTSPEQFFGPGTRLTVL.

The CDR3 here is CASSLDRYEQFF. DNA of the CDR3: TGTGCCAGCAGCTTAGACAGGTATGAGCAGTTCTTC. V and J are TRBV7-2 and TRBJ2-1, with D perhaps matching TRBD1 (5 bases). The germline V gene has CDR1 SGHTA and CDR2 FQGNSA. This CDR3 has 12 amino acids. The V end was cut by 1 base, the J end by 8 bases, with 6 bases between.

The CDR3 is CASSRRNVGEGKLFF. In DNA, the CDR3 is TGTGCCAGTAGCCGACGAAATGTAGGAGAGGGAAAACTGTTTTTT. V usage is TRBV19 and J usage is TRBJ1-4, with unresolved D. Trimming cost V 6 bases and J 10 bases, with 21 bases left between them. The CDR3 contains 15 residues. CDR1 is LNHDA, CDR2 SQIVND, per germline (reference sequence).

The gene calls are TRBV11-3 and TRBJ2-1; no clear D. V was shortened by 2 bases and J by 3 bases, with 8 bases between the two germline ends. The length of the CDR3 is 14 residues. Germline lookup yields CDR1 SGHNT and CDR2 YENEEA. CDR3: CASSLRAHYNEQFF. The CDR3 DNA reads as TGTGCCAGCAGCTTAAGGGCGCACTACAATGAGCAGTTCTTC.

This sequence joins TRBV4-1 and TRBJ2-3; 7 bases are a match to TRBD2. V shed 3 bases and J 1 base; nucleotides not matched to a gene: 7. The CDR3 totals 16 residues. Germline CDR1 MGHRA, CDR2 YSYEKL. The chain's CDR3 is CASSHLNGRRTDTQYF. The CDR3 nucleotides are TGCGCCAGCAGCCATCTCAACGGGAGGCGCACAGATACGCAGTATTTT.

This clone showed up just a few times. The chain joins TRBV11-3 to TRBJ2-3; 10 bases align to TRBD2. Germline assignment: CDR1 SGHNT and CDR2 YENEEA. The V and J ends lost 5 bases and 3 bases, in that order; junction bases with no gene match: 5. The CDR3 runs to 15 residues. The CDR3 loop reads CASSKGLAETDTQYF. As DNA, the CDR3 is TGTGCCAGCAGCAAAGGACTAGCGGAGACAGATACGCAGTATTTT.

V and J are TRBV5-5 and TRBJ2-2, with D unclear. Per the germline V gene, CDR1 is SGHKS and CDR2 is YYEKEE (reference sequence). CDR3 length: 13 amino acids. V was trimmed by 4 bases and J by 5 bases, leaving 9 bases between them. The CDR3 DNA reads as TGTGCCAGCAGCATCCAAGGGACCGGGGAGCTGTTTTTT. Translating gives CASSIQGTGELFF.

This CDR3 reads CAISAAEHQPQHF. The CDR3 nucleotides are TGTGCCATCAGCGCGGCCGAACATCAGCCCCAGCATTTT. This chain uses TRBV10-3 with TRBJ1-5; unclear D gene. Per germline, CDR1 ENHRY and CDR2 SYGVKD. V was shortened by 6 bases and J by 5 bases, with 11 bases between the two germline ends. CDR3 size: 13 residues.

The rearrangement uses TRBV5-6 and TRBJ1-1; D is unclear. Trimming stripped 4 bases from V and 3 bases from J, with 16 bases between. This CDR3 region has 15 residues. Germline CDR1 is SGHDT and CDR2 is YYEEEE. The CDR3 nucleotides are TGTGCCAGCAGCACCGGTGGAGCCTTGGACACTGAAGCTTTCTTT. Amino acid sequence: CASSTGGALDTEAFF.

The J gene is TRBJ1-2, the V gene TRBV4-3; D is unresolved. This CDR3 region has 14 residues. CDR1 and CDR2 (germline): LGHNA, YSLEER. V shed 4 bases and J shed 5 bases, with 14 bases lying between them. The DNA for the CDR3 is TGCGCCAGCAGCCCCCAAAGACTAGAGTATGGCTACACCTTC. It codes for CASSPQRLEYGYTF.

This chain connects TRBV29-1 to TRBJ1-2; D is unclear. This CDR3 region has 13 residues. V lost 0 bases, J lost 5 bases, and 10 bases lay in between. Germline CDR1 SQVTM, CDR2 ANQGSEA. CDR3 protein: CSVEDERRYGYTF. The CDR3 DNA sequence: TGCAGCGTTGAAGATGAGAGACGTTATGGCTACACCTTC.

This clone was found once. The rearrangement links TRBV5-6 to TRBJ1-1, with 8 bases lining up with TRBD1. Germline V gene lookup returns CDR1 SGHDT and CDR2 YYEEEE. V lost 2 bases, J lost 10 bases, and 4 bases stayed unmatched. The CDR3 extends over 12 amino acids. Here the CDR3 reads CASSLTGTGAFF. CDR3 nucleotides: TGTGCCAGCAGCTTAACCGGGACAGGAGCTTTCTTT.